This is a list of T cell receptor beta chains from one sample in a study of blood T cell repertoires in COVID-19. Sequencing was performed with immunoSEQ multiplex PCR; in TCRdb, only in-frame clones are kept and a portion is missing. The data show about 88,000 clones, over 90% seen once. Sample: peripheral blood. The receptors derive from a man in his 60s with acute or convalescent COVID-19. Each CDR3 is given with its conserved first and last residue. The D gene is left open where the match is weak. Expanded clones are given a class, and other clones once, few, many or no size at all.

CASRGSTGELFF | TGTGCCAGCAGGGGGAGCACCGGGGAGCTGTTTTTT | NA | TRBV4-2 | NA | TRBJ2-2
CASSPKTSGSDEQFF | TGTGCCAGCAGCCCAAAGACTAGCGGGAGTGATGAGCAGTTCTTC | NA | TRBV2 | TRBD2 | TRBJ2-1
CASSLMAGSYGYTF | TGTGCCAGCAGTCTCATGGCGGGGTCCTATGGCTACACCTTC | NA | TRBV6-2/TRBV6-3 | NA | TRBJ1-2
CASSSGAGGTYNEQFF | TGTGCCAGCAGCTCAGGTGCGGGGGGGACCTACAATGAGCAGTTCTTC | NA | TRBV21-1 | NA | TRBJ2-1
CAWRRTANTEAFF | TGTGCCTGGAGGCGGACAGCGAACACTGAAGCTTTCTTT | once | TRBV30 | NA | TRBJ1-1
CASSQENAGVNTEAFF | TGCGCCAGCAGCCAAGAAAACGCGGGCGTGAACACTGAAGCTTTCTTT | NA | TRBV4-1 | NA | TRBJ1-1
CASSQGSWGLSFGEQFF | TGCGCCAGCAGCCAAGGGAGCTGGGGACTCTCTTTCGGTGAGCAGTTCTTC | NA | TRBV4-3 | NA | TRBJ2-1
CASSRGQGTTNEKLFF | TGTGCCAGCAGCCGGGGACAGGGTACAACTAATGAAAAACTGTTTTTT | NA | TRBV9 | TRBD1 | TRBJ1-4
CASSVGGGSSYNEQFF | TGTGCCAGCAGCGTAGGAGGCGGGAGCTCCTACAATGAGCAGTTCTTC | NA | TRBV9 | TRBD2 | TRBJ2-1
CASSLVEETQYF | TGCGCCAGCAGCTTGGTGGAGGAGACCCAGTACTTC | NA | TRBV5-1 | NA | TRBJ2-5
CASSQDPAGASDTQYF | TGTGCCAGCAGCCAAGACCCAGCGGGAGCATCAGATACGCAGTATTTT | NA | TRBV3-1/TRBV3-2 | TRBD2 | TRBJ2-3
CASSVSDNEQFF | TGTGCCAGCAGTGTTAGCGACAATGAGCAGTTCTTC | NA | TRBV28 | NA | TRBJ2-1
CASSLAVASEQYF | TGCGCCAGCAGCTTGGCCGTGGCATCCGAGCAGTACTTC | NA | TRBV5-1 | NA | TRBJ2-7
CASMGTGRNFNYGYTF | TGTGCCAGCATGGGGACAGGTCGAAATTTTAACTATGGCTACACCTTC | NA | TRBV4-2 | TRBD1 | TRBJ1-2
CASSTRAGGPHEQYF | TGTGCCAGCAGCACGCGGGCGGGAGGGCCCCACGAGCAGTACTTC | NA | TRBV7-2 | TRBD2 | TRBJ2-7
CASSTVGYYNEQFF | TGTGCCAGCAGCACCGTCGGGTACTACAATGAGCAGTTCTTC | NA | TRBV7-8 | NA | TRBJ2-1
CASSRRRDTSTDTQYF | TGTGCCAGTAGTAGACGCAGGGACACTAGCACAGATACGCAGTATTTT | NA | TRBV19 | NA | TRBJ2-3
CASSQTGVDGYTF | TGTGCCAGCAGCCAAACAGGGGTTGATGGCTACACCTTC | NA | TRBV7-3 | TRBD1 | TRBJ1-2
CASSIGGQGRGYTF | TGTGCCAGCAGCATAGGCGGACAGGGGCGAGGCTACACCTTC | NA | TRBV9 | TRBD1 | TRBJ1-2
CASSPFSGGIYNEQFF | TGTGCCAGCAGCCCATTCTCGGGAGGTATCTACAATGAGCAGTTCTTC | once | TRBV7-9 | TRBD2 | TRBJ2-1
CSALSGLSSYEQYF | TGCAGCGCCCTTAGCGGGCTAAGCTCCTACGAGCAGTACTTC | NA | TRBV29-1 | TRBD2 | TRBJ2-7
CASSYSSYGYTF | TGTGCCAGCAGCTATAGTAGCTATGGCTACACCTTC | NA | TRBV7-6 | NA | TRBJ1-2
CATSRMPLAGAPGEETQYF | TGTGCCACCAGCAGAATGCCCTTAGCGGGAGCGCCGGGGGAAGAGACCCAGTACTTC | NA | TRBV15 | TRBD2 | TRBJ2-5
CASSPHITGELFF | TGTGCCAGCAGCCCGCACATCACCGGGGAGCTGTTTTTT | NA | TRBV7-2 | NA | TRBJ2-2
CASSQEAARGNSPLHF | TGTGCCAGCAGCCAAGAAGCTGCCCGGGGTAATTCACCCCTCCACTTT | NA | TRBV3-1/TRBV3-2 | NA | TRBJ1-6
CASGTSGGDEETQYF | TGTGCCAGTGGGACTAGCGGGGGGGACGAAGAGACCCAGTACTTC | NA | TRBV19 | TRBD2 | TRBJ2-5
CASSPDRGLTDTQYF | TGTGCCAGCAGCCCGGACAGGGGGCTCACAGATACGCAGTATTTT | NA | TRBV6-6 | TRBD1 | TRBJ2-3
CASSVAAGESETQYF | TGTGCCAGCAGCGTAGCGGCGGGAGAATCAGAGACCCAGTACTTC | NA | TRBV9 | TRBD2 | TRBJ2-5
CASSFGATGPNEKLFF | TGTGCCAGCAGCTTCGGGGCGACAGGACCTAATGAAAAACTGTTTTTT | NA | TRBV11-2 | NA | TRBJ1-4
CASSLGVTTEAFF | TGTGCCAGCAGCCTGGGCGTCACTACTGAAGCTTTCTTT | NA | TRBV7-9 | NA | TRBJ1-1
CSVDPGDTQYF | TGCAGCGTTGACCCGGGAGATACGCAGTATTTT | NA | TRBV29-1 | NA | TRBJ2-3
CSVETDSYEQYF | TGCAGCGTCGAGACTGATTCCTACGAGCAGTACTTC | NA | TRBV29-1 | NA | TRBJ2-7